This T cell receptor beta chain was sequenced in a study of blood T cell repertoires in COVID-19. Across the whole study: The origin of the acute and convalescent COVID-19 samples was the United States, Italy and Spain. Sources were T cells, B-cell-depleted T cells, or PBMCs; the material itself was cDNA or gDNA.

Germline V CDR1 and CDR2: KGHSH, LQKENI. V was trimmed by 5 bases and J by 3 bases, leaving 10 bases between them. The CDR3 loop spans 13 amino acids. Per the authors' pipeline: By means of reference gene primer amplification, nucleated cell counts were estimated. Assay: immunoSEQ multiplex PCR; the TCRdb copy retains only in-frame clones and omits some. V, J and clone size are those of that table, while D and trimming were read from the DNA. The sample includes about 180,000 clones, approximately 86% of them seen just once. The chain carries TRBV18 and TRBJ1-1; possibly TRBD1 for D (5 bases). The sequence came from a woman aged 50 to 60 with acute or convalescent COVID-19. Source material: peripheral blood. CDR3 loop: CASSDGGDTEAFF. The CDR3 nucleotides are TGTGCCAGCTCAGACGGGGGGGACACTGAAGCTTTCTTT.